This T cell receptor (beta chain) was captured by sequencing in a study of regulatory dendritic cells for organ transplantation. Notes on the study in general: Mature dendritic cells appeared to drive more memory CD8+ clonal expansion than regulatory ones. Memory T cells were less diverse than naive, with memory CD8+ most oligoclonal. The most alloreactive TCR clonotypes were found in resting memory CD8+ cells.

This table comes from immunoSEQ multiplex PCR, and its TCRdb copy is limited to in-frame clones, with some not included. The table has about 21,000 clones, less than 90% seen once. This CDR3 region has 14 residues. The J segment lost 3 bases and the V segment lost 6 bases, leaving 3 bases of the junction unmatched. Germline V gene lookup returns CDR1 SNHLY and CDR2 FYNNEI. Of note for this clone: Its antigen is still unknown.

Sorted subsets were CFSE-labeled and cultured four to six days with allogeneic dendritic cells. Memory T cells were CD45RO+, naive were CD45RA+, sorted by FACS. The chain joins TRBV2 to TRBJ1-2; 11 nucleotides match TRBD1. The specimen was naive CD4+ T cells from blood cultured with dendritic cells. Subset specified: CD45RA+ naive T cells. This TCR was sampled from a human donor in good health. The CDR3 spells CASRDRGRDYGYTF. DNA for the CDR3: TGTGCCAGCAGGGACAGGGGGCGAGACTATGGCTACACCTTC.